Below, 23 T cell receptor beta chains from the same sample are listed, as sequenced in a study of T cell responses to AZD1222 COVID-19 vaccine. Sequenced by immunoSEQ multiplex PCR; TCRdb stores in-frame clones only, minus some. There are more than 110,000 clones in the sample; roughly 90% occur only once, and roughly 3.1% lies in the top ten. Sequencing was performed on peripheral blood, taken on day 0 of AZD1222 vaccination. All receptors derive from an adult in good health.

The chain combines TRBV2 with TRBJ1-1; D is undetermined. The CDR3 is 13 residues long. Trimming took 7 bases from V and 4 from J, leaving 13 bases between them. From germline, CDR1 is SNHLY and CDR2 FYNNEI. The CDR3 DNA is TGTGCCAGCATTCGGGAATTCATCACTGAAGCTTTCTTT. Translating it yields CASIREFITEAFF.

The chain couples TRBV7-8 to TRBJ2-7; D unclear. CDR3 length: 14 amino acids. V was trimmed by 2 bases and J by 1 base, leaving 9 bases between them. CDR1 is SGHVS, CDR2 FQNEAQ, per germline. CDR3: CASSLRRLSYEQYF. CDR3 bases: TGTGCCAGCAGCTTACGACGGCTATCCTACGAGCAGTACTTC. Together with reference TRBV7-8 and TRBJ2-7, the CDR3 gives the full variable domain: GAGVSQSPRYKVAKRGQDVALRCDPISGHVSLFWYQQALGQGPEFLTYFQNEAQLDKSGLPSDRFFAERPEGSVSTLKIQRTQQEDSAVYLCASSLRRLSYEQYFGPGTRLTVT.

The genes are TRBV9 and TRBJ1-4; 7 bases match TRBD1. The CDR3 loop spans 15 amino acids. Germline CDR1 SGDLS, CDR2 YYNGEE. The ends lost 3 bases at V and 0 bases at J; junction bases unmatched: 2. The CDR3 is CASSAGTATNEKLFF. The CDR3 DNA reads TGTGCCAGCAGCGCAGGGACAGCAACTAATGAAAAACTGTTTTTT.

The chain uses TRBV30 and TRBJ2-7, with 12 bases fitting TRBD1. This CDR3 has 14 residues. The V segment lost 3 bases and the J segment 3 bases; nucleotides outside the gene matches: 3. Germline assignment: CDR1 GTSNPN and CDR2 SVGIG (reference sequence). The CDR3 is CAWRGQGALYEQYF. CDR3 nucleotides: TGTGCCTGGAGGGGACAGGGGGCACTCTACGAGCAGTACTTC.

The rearrangement links TRBV5-1 to TRBJ2-5; no definite D call. CDR1 and CDR2 (germline): SGHRS, YFSETQ. Trimming took 1 base from V and 5 from J, leaving 9 bases between them. CDR3 length: 13 amino acids. This CDR3 reads CASSLPPGETQYF. DNA of the CDR3: TGCGCCAGCAGCTTGCCTCCGGGCGAGACCCAGTACTTC. Using reference TRBV5-1 and TRBJ2-5 for the parts outside the CDR3, the full variable domain is KAGVTQTPRYLIKTRGQQVTLSCSPISGHRSVSWYQQTPGQGLQFLFEYFSETQRNKGNFPGRFSGRQFSNSRSEMNVSTLELGDSALYLCASSLPPGETQYFGPGTRLLVL.

The V and J genes are TRBV5-1 and TRBJ2-7; 8 bases fit TRBD1. CDR1 SGHRS and CDR2 YFSETQ come from the germline V gene. The CDR3 spans 14 residues. Losses at the gene ends were 3 bases for V and 4 bases for J; bases not matched to a gene: 6. CDR3 bases: TGCGCCAGCAGCTCAAGTCAGGGGGCGTACGAGCAGTACTTC. This gives the protein CASSSSQGAYEQYF.

DNA for the CDR3: TGTGCCAGCAGCCCTATACCGGGGGGGAGATCACCCCTCCACTTT. This gives the protein CASSPIPGGRSPLHF. This chain uses TRBV7-2 with TRBJ1-6, with D possibly matching TRBD1 (5 bases). V was clipped by 5 bases and J by 10 bases, with 18 bases between them. CDR1 and CDR2 from the germline V gene are SGHTA and FQGNSA. The CDR3 loop spans 15 amino acids.

CDR3 in amino acids: CASRTGRASRELFF. In nucleotides, the CDR3 is TGTGCCAGCAGGACAGGGCGAGCTAGCCGGGAGCTGTTTTTT. V and J are TRBV6-5 and TRBJ2-2; 7 bases are a match to TRBD1. The CDR3 extends over 14 amino acids. Germline trimming cut 6 bases from V and 9 bases from J; bases unmatched to any gene: 10. Germline CDR1 and CDR2: MNHEY and SVGAGI.

The chain combines TRBV13 with TRBJ1-4, with D perhaps matching TRBD1 (5 bases). The CDR3 runs 15 residues. Deletions cut 4 bases from V and 7 bases from J, with 16 bases between. CDR1 PRHDT and CDR2 FYEKMQ come from the germline V gene (reference sequence). The CDR3 protein is CASSSGRGGSEKLFF. CDR3 sequence (DNA): TGTGCCAGCAGCTCCGGCCGGGGGGGTAGTGAAAAACTGTTTTTT.

The genes are TRBV9 and TRBJ1-5; TRBD1 is a possible D gene (5 bases). Trimming removed 5 bases at V and 5 bases at J, with 14 bases between. CDR3 size: 14 residues. Germline loops: CDR1 SGDLS, CDR2 YYNGEE. The CDR3 sequence is CASSDGGEDQPQHF. The CDR3 coding sequence is TGTGCCAGCAGTGATGGGGGGGAGGATCAGCCCCAGCATTTT.

The rearrangement uses TRBV3-1 (or the pseudogene TRBV3-2) and TRBJ1-1; TRBD1 is a possible D gene (5 bases). Per germline, CDR1 LGHDT and CDR2 YNNKEL (reference sequence). V shed 2 bases and J shed 5 bases, with 15 bases lying between them. This CDR3 is 15 amino acids long. In DNA form, the CDR3 reads TGTGCCAGCAGCCAAAGCGAGACAGCGCTTACTGAAGCTTTCTTT. This gives the protein CASSQSETALTEAFF.

This clone was detected once. The V gene is TRBV30, the J gene TRBJ1-2, with D possibly TRBD1 on 5 matching bases. The length of the CDR3 is 11 residues. Germline assignment: CDR1 GTSNPN and CDR2 SVGIG (reference sequence). The V end was cut by 2 bases, the J end by 10 bases, with 11 bases between. CDR3 region: CAWSKGVDYTF. The CDR3, as DNA: TGTGCCTGGAGTAAAGGGGTGGACTACACCTTC. Full variable domain (rest looked up from reference TRBV30 and TRBJ1-2): SQTIHQWPATLVQPVGSPLSLECTVEGTSNPNLYWYRQAAGRGLQLLFYSVGIGQISSEVPQNLSASRPQDRQFILSSKKLLLSDSGFYLCAWSKGVDYTFGSGTRLTVV.

The chain uses TRBV12-3 or TRBV12-4 and TRBJ1-1; D perhaps matches TRBD1 (6 bases). The CDR3 covers 13 residues. V was cut by 6 bases and J by 5 bases, with 13 bases left in between. The CDR3 DNA follows: TGTGCCAGCAGGTGGGGGGGGCAAACTGAAGCTTTCTTT. It specifies CASRWGGQTEAFF.

This clone was seen only once. The chain links TRBV5-1 to TRBJ1-6, with D possibly TRBD1 on 6 matching bases. Germline V lookup: CDR1 SGHRS, CDR2 YFSETQ. The CDR3 totals 15 residues. V dropped 4 bases and J dropped 7 bases, with 15 bases sitting between them. The CDR3 coding sequence is TGCGCCAGCAGCCCGGGGGCATGGGACAATTCACCCCTCCACTTT. This encodes CASSPGAWDNSPLHF.

The rearrangement links TRBV5-1 to TRBJ2-7; D is possibly TRBD1 or TRBD2 (5 bases each). Deletions cut 4 bases from V and 5 bases from J, with 10 bases between. The length of the CDR3 is 12 residues. Germline CDR1 and CDR2: SGHRS and YFSETQ. The CDR3 loop reads CASSGGFHEQYF. Written as DNA, the CDR3 is TGCGCCAGCAGCGGGGGATTCCACGAGCAGTACTTC.

This clone was counted once. The rearrangement links TRBV14 to TRBJ1-4; D not resolved. CDR1 is SGHDN, CDR2 FVKESK, per germline. The CDR3 length is 16 residues. V shed 1 base and J shed 4 bases, with 13 bases lying between them. The CDR3 loop is CASSQGFRIFNEKLFF. The DNA for the CDR3 is TGTGCCAGCAGCCAAGGATTCCGCATTTTTAATGAAAAACTGTTTTTT.

The gene calls are TRBV11-2 and TRBJ2-1; 7 bases align to TRBD2. After removal of 5 bases from V and 9 bases from J, the junction contained 22 bases not matched to a gene. The CDR3 totals 18 residues. CDR1 and CDR2 from the germline V gene are SGHAT and FQNNGV. DNA of the CDR3: TGTGCCAGCAGCCCCAGGTCGGCTAGCGGACACCCGGGGGGTGAGCAGTTCTTC. It yields the protein CASSPRSASGHPGGEQFF.

This clone was found once. The chain carries TRBV7-9 and TRBJ1-1; 9 nucleotides line up with TRBD1. The CDR3 spans 11 residues. The J segment lost 11 bases and the V segment lost 7 bases, leaving 5 bases of the junction unmatched. CDR1 is SEHNR and CDR2 is FQNEAQ in the germline V gene (reference sequence). CDR3 sequence reads: CASTRQGEAFF. The CDR3 bases are TGTGCCAGCACCCGACAGGGGGAGGCTTTCTTT.

The chain combines TRBV2 with TRBJ2-2, with D uncertain. Looked up from germline, CDR1 is SNHLY and CDR2 is FYNNEI. The CDR3 sequence is 14 residues long. Deletions cut 7 bases from V and 0 bases from J, with 9 bases between. The CDR3 coding sequence is TGTGCCAGCACCCTTCAAGCGAACACCGGGGAGCTGTTTTTT. It yields the protein CASTLQANTGELFF.

V is TRBV6-6 and J is TRBJ2-1; 12 nucleotides line up with TRBD2. Looked up from germline, CDR1 is MNHNY and CDR2 is SVGAGI (reference sequence). Trimming at V came to 5 bases and at J to 7 bases, leaving 9 bases not matched to a gene. There are 16 residues in the CDR3. The CDR3 region has the DNA TGTGCCAGCAGTCGAGCGGGGACTAGCGGGTGGAATGAGCAGTTCTTC. Translated: CASSRAGTSGWNEQFF.

This chain joins TRBV6-1 and TRBJ1-5; D uncertain. CDR1 and CDR2 (germline): MNHNS, SASEGT. The CDR3 covers 15 residues. V dropped 2 bases and J dropped 2 bases, with 10 bases sitting between them. The CDR3 nucleotides read TGTGCCAGCAGTGAATTTGGGTCTGGCAATCAGCCCCAGCATTTT. This codes for CASSEFGSGNQPQHF.

The V gene is TRBV4-1, the J gene TRBJ1-2; maybe TRBD1 (6 bases). V lost 1 base, J lost 2 bases, and 17 bases lay in between. Germline CDR1 MGHRA, CDR2 YSYEKL. CDR3 size: 17 residues. The chain's CDR3 is CASSQGWTEGGNYGYTF. CDR3 sequence (DNA): TGCGCCAGCAGCCAAGGTTGGACAGAGGGAGGGAACTATGGCTACACCTTC.

This clone was seen a single time. V and J are TRBV14 and TRBJ1-2; the D gene is possibly TRBD1 (5 bases). Germline-derived CDR1 and CDR2 are SGHDN and FVKESK. The ends were cut back, 5 bases at V and 8 bases at J, with 24 bases in the middle. The CDR3 runs 16 residues. The CDR3 region is CASSISGTTGPYGYTF. CDR3 DNA: TGTGCCAGCAGCATATCAGGGACTACAGGCCCTTACGGCTACACCTTC.